Presented here are 9 T cell receptor beta chains from one specimen sequenced in a study of T cell responses to AZD1222 COVID-19 vaccine. TCRdb's copy holds only in-frame clones and misses some; the assay was immunoSEQ multiplex PCR. The sample lists some 120,000 clones, approximately 85% occurring once. This material consisted of peripheral blood, taken on day 0 of MenACWY control vaccination. The receptors originated from an adult in good health.

This clone turned up a few times. The rearrangement links TRBV18 to TRBJ2-6, with TRBD1 matching 8 bases. The CDR3 length is 18 residues. With V trimmed by 5 bases and J by 0 bases, 9 bases remained unmatched. From germline, CDR1 is KGHSH and CDR2 LQKENI. Here the CDR3 reads CASSGRQGHSSGANVLTF. The CDR3 DNA reads TGTGCCAGCTCAGGTCGACAGGGGCATAGCTCTGGGGCCAACGTCCTGACTTTC.

The CDR3 spells CASSYKGTGAQGEQFF. DNA for the CDR3: TGTGCCAGCAGTTACAAGGGAACAGGGGCCCAGGGTGAGCAGTTCTTC. This chain uses TRBV6-2 or TRBV6-3 with TRBJ2-1; 7 nucleotides agree with TRBD1. This CDR3 has 16 residues. The ends lost 2 bases at V and 9 bases at J; junction bases unmatched: 13. The V gene's germline CDR1 is MNHEY and CDR2 SVGEGT.

V usage is TRBV3-1 (or the pseudogene TRBV3-2) and J usage is TRBJ2-1; possible D gene TRBD2, 6 bases. The CDR3 is 17 amino acids. Trimming removed 0 bases from V and 8 bases from J, with 20 bases in between. Germline assignment: CDR1 LGHDT and CDR2 YNNKEL (reference sequence). CDR3 amino acids: CASSQDVAGGARDEQFF. The CDR3 coding sequence is TGTGCCAGCAGCCAAGATGTAGCAGGAGGGGCGAGGGATGAGCAGTTCTTC.

This rearrangement joins TRBV4-1 to TRBJ1-2, with D uncertain. The germline CDR1 and CDR2 sequences are MGHRA and YSYEKL. Trimming stripped 1 base from V and 5 bases from J, with 14 bases between. The CDR3 is 15 residues long. CDR3 residues: CASSQAPAVSYGYTF. In nucleotides, the CDR3 is TGCGCCAGCAGCCAAGCCCCAGCCGTAAGTTATGGCTACACCTTC.

J is TRBJ1-2 and V is TRBV2; 7 nucleotides align to TRBD1. The J segment lost 9 bases and the V segment lost 5 bases, leaving 9 bases of the junction unmatched. This CDR3 has 13 residues. Germline V gene sequence: CDR1 SNHLY, CDR2 FYNNEI. The CDR3 here is CASSPRWDRRYTF. Here the CDR3 DNA reads TGTGCCAGCAGTCCGAGATGGGACAGACGCTACACCTTC.

This clone was seen once. The chain is built from TRBV9 and TRBJ2-2; no definite D call. Germline CDR1 and CDR2: SGDLS and YYNGEE. V dropped 0 bases and J dropped 3 bases, with 9 bases sitting between them. CDR3 length: 15 amino acids. CDR3: CASSVAPVYTGELFF. Written as DNA, the CDR3 is TGTGCCAGCAGCGTAGCCCCCGTTTACACCGGGGAGCTGTTTTTT.

The table lists this clone with a count of one. The V gene is TRBV7-2, the J gene TRBJ2-2; tentatively, D is TRBD2 (5 bases). CDR3 length equals 14 residues. The V end lost 6 bases, the J end lost 5 bases, and 13 bases lay between the germline ends. CDR1 is SGHTA and CDR2 is FQGNSA in the germline V gene. For the CDR3, the DNA is TGTGCCAGCAGGCCTAGCTTGGGGACCGGGGAGCTGTTTTTT. Protein product: CASRPSLGTGELFF.

The chain couples TRBV5-1 to TRBJ2-5; TRBD1 aligns across 9 bases. Germline V CDR1 and CDR2: SGHRS, YFSETQ. Trimming cost V 2 bases and J 3 bases; bases outside gene matches: 11. The CDR3 runs 17 residues. The CDR3 nucleotides read TGCGCCAGCAGCTTTCCCGGGACAGGGCGGTTCAAAGAGACCCAGTACTTC. Translated: CASSFPGTGRFKETQYF.

The gene calls are TRBV7-6 and TRBJ2-3; 12 bases fit TRBD2. CDR1 and CDR2 (germline): SGHVS, FNYEAQ. The CDR3 runs to 15 residues. V lost 7 bases to trimming and J lost 5 bases; unmatched junction nucleotides: 7. This chain's CDR3 is CASKELAGGIDTQYF. The CDR3 DNA sequence: TGTGCCAGCAAGGAACTAGCGGGGGGTATAGATACGCAGTATTTT.